The T cell receptor beta chain described here comes from a study of T cells in Graves' hyperthyroidism and ophthalmopathy. TCR beta CDR3 regions were amplified from RNA. During a first-round RT-PCR of the TCR CDR3, the HTBI primer set was used. TCRdb passed the multiplex PCR reads through MiXCR, listing each CDR3 protein once. The sample carries roughly 630,000 distinct CDR3 sequences, 15% to 18% recorded once. In its sample, this clonotype was seen many times. The definition of stable Graves' hyperthyroidism was no ophthalmopathy progression within 18 months. Diagnosing involved the use of clinical symptoms, serum thyroxine and TRAb, thyroid ultrasound and orbital computed tomography. V lost 3 bases, J lost 2 bases, and 14 bases lay in between. This CDR3 has 16 residues.

What was sequenced was blood. This receptor was taken from a woman aged 25 to 39 with Graves' hyperthyroidism. The gene calls are TRBV12-3 or TRBV12-4 and TRBJ1-3; D might be TRBD1 (5 bases). Here the CDR3 reads CASSFSGTFTGNTIYF. CDR3 bases: TGTGCCAGCAGTTTCTCCGGGACTTTTACTGGAAACACCATATATTTT.